The 9 T cell receptor beta chains reported below all come from one sample, sequenced in a study of T cell responses to AZD1222 COVID-19 vaccine. TCRdb keeps only in-frame clones here, not all; method: immunoSEQ multiplex PCR. This sample carries approximately 79,000 clones, more than 70% of them seen once, and the ten largest clones take about 11%. The material was peripheral blood, obtained on day 0 of AZD1222 vaccination. The receptor source for this set is an adult in good health.

In its sample, this clone was seen a few times. This chain uses TRBV2 with TRBJ2-1, with 12 bases identical to TRBD2. CDR1 SNHLY and CDR2 FYNNEI come from the germline V gene. Trimming removed 6 bases from V and 0 bases from J; junction bases left unmatched: 0. The CDR3 has 15 residues. CDR3 residues: CASRTSGGSYNEQFF. DNA of the CDR3: TGTGCCAGCAGGACTAGCGGGGGCTCCTACAATGAGCAGTTCTTC.

The sample holds a few counts of this clone. The chain recombines TRBV10-2 with TRBJ2-1; the match to TRBD2 covers 10 bases. This CDR3 is 14 amino acids long. Germline V gives CDR1 WSHSY, CDR2 SAAADI. J was trimmed by 4 bases and V by 7 bases; bases with no gene match: 4. CDR3: CASTLAGDYNEQFF. In nucleotides, the CDR3 is TGCGCCAGCACCCTAGCGGGGGATTACAATGAGCAGTTCTTC.

This clone has a single count. The chain links TRBV7-8 to TRBJ2-7; D ambiguous. CDR3 length equals 17 residues. Deletions cut 5 bases from V and 2 bases from J, with 22 bases between. The germline V gene encodes CDR1 SGHVS and CDR2 FQNEAQ. CDR3 amino acids: CASSDTDARGSAYEQYF. The CDR3 DNA is TGTGCCAGCAGCGACACCGACGCTAGAGGCAGTGCCTACGAGCAGTACTTC.

The V and J genes are TRBV5-4 and TRBJ1-1, with 7 nucleotides matching TRBD1. CDR1 and CDR2 (germline): SGHNT, YYREEE (reference sequence). The CDR3 contains 15 residues. J lost 3 bases, V lost 0 bases, and 5 bases had no gene match. CDR3 protein: CASSLADRPYTEAFF. For the CDR3, the DNA is TGTGCCAGCAGCTTGGCGGACAGGCCGTACACTGAAGCTTTCTTT. Based on the CDR3 plus reference TRBV5-4 and TRBJ1-1, the full variable domain is ETGVTQSPTHLIKTRGQQVTLRCSSQSGHNTVSWYQQALGQGPQFIFQYYREEENGRGNFPPRFSGLQFPNYSSELNVNALELDDSALYLCASSLADRPYTEAFFGQGTRLTVV.

V usage is TRBV19 and J usage is TRBJ1-5; TRBD1 is a possible D gene (5 bases). Germline V gene lookup returns CDR1 LNHDA and CDR2 SQIVND (reference sequence). The V end was cut by 1 base, the J end by 3 bases, with 10 bases between. This CDR3 contains 15 residues. CDR3: CASSIGRQPNQPQHF. The CDR3 nucleotides are TGTGCCAGTAGTATAGGAAGACAGCCCAATCAGCCCCAGCATTTT.

The CDR3 DNA sequence: TGCGCCAGCAGCGCGGACCGGGGATGGGATGGCTACACCTTC. This codes for CASSADRGWDGYTF. The chain combines TRBV5-1 with TRBJ1-2; D gene ambiguous. The CDR3 runs 14 residues. V was pared by 4 bases and J by 6 bases, with 16 bases between. Germline V CDR1 and CDR2: SGHRS, YFSETQ.

This chain connects TRBV6-5 to TRBJ2-3, with 8 bases matching TRBD2. Germline CDR1 is MNHEY and CDR2 is SVGAGI. The J segment lost 5 bases and the V segment lost 2 bases, leaving 6 bases of the junction unmatched. This CDR3 has 15 amino acids. The CDR3 loop reads CASSYDGRAVDTQYF. The CDR3 DNA sequence: TGTGCCAGCAGTTACGACGGGAGGGCCGTAGATACGCAGTATTTT.

The genes are TRBV9 and TRBJ2-3; 8 nucleotides match TRBD2. This CDR3 is 17 amino acids long. V lost 4 bases to trimming and J lost 3 bases; unmatched junction nucleotides: 13. Germline V gene data show CDR1 as SGDLS and CDR2 as YYNGEE. The CDR3 protein is CASSPRRTGGTTDTQYF. CDR3 in DNA: TGTGCCAGCAGCCCGCGCCGGACGGGAGGGACGACAGATACGCAGTATTTT.

The rearrangement links TRBV2 to TRBJ1-1, with no clear D. Trimming cost V 3 bases and J 4 bases, with 12 bases left between them. This CDR3 contains 14 residues. In germline, CDR1 is SNHLY, CDR2 FYNNEI. Written as DNA, the CDR3 is TGTGCCAGCAGTGATTACAGCGGGGTCACTGAAGCTTTCTTT. This gives the protein CASSDYSGVTEAFF.